One and the same sample provided the 18 T cell receptor beta chains below, sequenced in a study of prognosis after radiotherapy for stage I lung cancer. TCR beta CDR3 amplification from genomic DNA was performed by two-round multiplex PCR. Round one of PCR was performed, and it used primers specific to each TRBV and TRBJ gene. TCRdb re-derived calls from the multiplex PCR reads in MiXCR, one entry per CDR3 protein. The table lists fewer than 30,000 distinct CDR3 sequences, approximately 29% of them singletons, with 30% to 40% in the top ten. The material was PBMCs, obtained before or after stereotactic body radiation therapy (not recorded which). The receptors shown here come from a donor aged 50 or older with non-small cell lung cancer.

This chain uses TRBV7-2 with TRBJ2-7; TRBD1 is a possible D gene (6 bases). The length of the CDR3 is 15 residues. V shed 3 bases and J shed 6 bases, with 18 bases lying between them. CDR1 and CDR2 (germline): SGHTA, FQGNSA. The CDR3 protein is CASSFRDTVRGEQYF. The CDR3 region has the DNA TGTGCCAGCAGCTTCCGGGACACCGTACGGGGCGAGCAGTACTTC.

By its share, this clonotype is medium-sized. The rearrangement links TRBV5-1 to TRBJ1-2; D gene ambiguous. Germline V lookup: CDR1 SGHRS, CDR2 YFSETQ. The CDR3 has 14 residues. Trimming removed 0 bases at V and 6 bases at J, with 12 bases between. The CDR3 region has the DNA TGCGCCAGCAGCTTGGATGGAGGCCGAGATGGCTACACCTTC. It yields the protein CASSLDGGRDGYTF.

With respect to this clonotype: Germline is not matched at one junction end, which may reflect a read error. The V call is TRBV20-1, the J call TRBJ2-2, with 11 bases lining up with TRBD2. The CDR3 has 15 amino acids. Germline CDR1 and CDR2: DFQATT and SNEGSKA (reference sequence). The CDR3 is CSSYSGGGGTWELFF. The CDR3 DNA sequence: TGCAGTTCTTATAGCGGGGGGGGCGGCACCTGGGAGCTGTTTTTT.

Details on this clonotype: Just one base apart from a much larger clone, this may be a read error. The chain joins TRBV6-5 to TRBJ2-5; 7 bases align to TRBD2. The CDR3 is made up of 13 amino acids. V lost 4 bases to trimming and J lost 8 bases; unmatched junction nucleotides: 7. Per germline, CDR1 MNHEY and CDR2 SVGAGI. CDR3 amino acids: CASSSLGGDTQYF. CDR3 in DNA: TGTGCCAGCAGTTCCCTGGGGGGGGATACCCAGTACTTC.

The J gene is TRBJ1-6, the V gene TRBV30; 7 nucleotides align to TRBD1. Trimming at V came to 5 bases and at J to 8 bases, leaving 3 bases not matched to a gene. This CDR3 is 12 amino acids long. Germline V gives CDR1 GTSNPN, CDR2 SVGIG (reference sequence). The CDR3 reads CAWQGDDSPLHF. CDR3 in DNA: TGTGCCTGGCAGGGGGATGATTCACCCCTCCACTTT.

This clonotype was counted ten times or more. The chain joins TRBV6-5 to TRBJ1-5; D gene uncertain. Germline V lookup: CDR1 MNHEY, CDR2 SVGAGI. The ends were cut back, 0 bases at V and 2 bases at J, with 5 bases in the middle. This CDR3 region has 14 residues. CDR3 nucleotides: TGTGCCAGCAGTTACTCGGTGGGCAATCAGCCCCAGCATTTT. Its translation is CASSYSVGNQPQHF.

A remark on this clonotype: This may be a read error, as it is one base from a much larger clone. The gene calls are TRBV7-9 and TRBJ2-5; 7 bases align to TRBD1. Germline V gene data show CDR1 as SEHNR and CDR2 as FQNEAQ (reference sequence). The J segment lost 7 bases and the V segment lost 5 bases, leaving 16 bases of the junction unmatched. The CDR3 runs 16 residues. The CDR3 sequence is CASSPLRGTVVGTQYF. The DNA of the CDR3 is TGTGCCAGCAGCCCACTTAGAGGGACAGTGGTAGGGACCCAGTACTTC.

As to this clonotype: This likely traces to a read error, being one base from a far larger clone. The chain combines TRBV7-2 with TRBJ2-3; D is perhaps TRBD1 (6 bases). Germline loops: CDR1 SGHTA, CDR2 FQGNSA. V was trimmed by 5 bases and J by 4 bases, leaving 13 bases between them. The CDR3 consists of 14 residues. CDR3 nucleotides: TGTGCCAGCAGCGCTCTACAGGGAGCAGATACGCAGTATTTT. It codes for CASSALQGADTQYF.

This clonotype came up many times. The chain has TRBV5-4 and TRBJ2-1; D remains ambiguous. The CDR3 consists of 13 residues. V gave up 2 bases and J gave up 5 bases, with 8 bases separating them. The V gene's germline CDR1 is SGHNT and CDR2 YYREEE (reference sequence). As DNA, the CDR3 is TGTGCCAGCAGCTTATCCGGTAACAATGAGCAGTTCTTC. The encoded protein is CASSLSGNNEQFF.

In its sample, this clonotype was seen many times. This chain uses TRBV19 with TRBJ1-6; weak D call: TRBD1 (5 bases). The CDR3 is 16 residues long. The germline gives CDR1 LNHDA, CDR2 SQIVND (reference sequence). Trimming left V 3 bases short and J 7 bases short, with 16 bases between. CDR3 bases: TGTGCCAGTAGTATCCGGGACGGTGGGGGGAATTCACCCCTCCACTTT. Amino acid sequence: CASSIRDGGGNSPLHF.

This clonotype appeared many times. The chain employs TRBV12-3 or TRBV12-4 and TRBJ2-7; 10 positions agree with TRBD1. V trimming: 5 bases; J trimming: 3 bases; junction bases outside the gene matches: 4. There are 14 residues in the CDR3. In DNA form, the CDR3 reads TGTGCCAGCAGTCCCGGGACAGGGGACTACGAGCAGTACTTC. It yields the protein CASSPGTGDYEQYF.

This clonotype was picked up many times. CDR3 DNA sequence: TGTGCCAGCAGAGCGACAGGGAACTCCTACGAGCAGTACTTC. Its translation is CASRATGNSYEQYF. The J gene is TRBJ2-7, the V gene TRBV2, with 7 bases lining up with TRBD1. The CDR3 contains 14 residues. V was clipped by 6 bases and J by 0 bases; unmatched bases: 5. CDR1 SNHLY and CDR2 FYNNEI come from the germline V gene.

Notes on this clonotype: The junction shows a germline mismatch at one end, possibly a read error. V is TRBV12-3 or TRBV12-4 and J is TRBJ1-3; D ambiguous. The CDR3 has 13 residues. In nucleotides, the CDR3 is TGTACCAGCACCGAGAGAGGGATAAACACCATATATTTT. Its translation is CTSTERGINTIYF.

This clonotype was detected many times. The chain is built from TRBV27 and TRBJ1-2; 7 bases map to TRBD1. Germline V gives CDR1 MNHEY, CDR2 SMNVEV (reference sequence). With 10 bases clipped from V and 4 bases from J, the junction kept 6 bases outside the gene matches. The CDR3 is made up of 12 amino acids. The DNA of the CDR3 is TGTGCCACCCGACAGGGAACCTATGGCTACACCTTC. It encodes CATRQGTYGYTF.

This clonotype was counted many times. The chain carries TRBV6-5 and TRBJ1-6; D is ambiguous. The germline V gene has CDR1 MNHEY and CDR2 SVGAGI. V gave up 0 bases and J gave up 10 bases, with 13 bases separating them. The CDR3 covers 15 residues. The CDR3 DNA reads as TGTGCCAGCAGTTACTCAAGAGGGAGATCCTCACCCCTCCACTTT. Translation: CASSYSRGRSSPLHF.

For this clonotype: At one of its ends the junction is not consistent with the germline gene, which may arise from a read error. The chain couples TRBV6-1 to TRBJ2-7; 9 bases match TRBD2. Per the germline V gene, CDR1 is MNHNS and CDR2 is SASEGT. The CDR3 runs to 15 residues. For the CDR3, the DNA is TGTGCCAGCAGTGTAGCGGGAGCTACCTCCTACGACCAGTACTTC. As protein: CASSVAGATSYDQYF.

This clonotype was recorded at least ten times. The chain has TRBV11-2 and TRBJ2-2; 8 positions match TRBD2. The CDR3 contains 17 residues. The ends lost 5 bases at V and 4 bases at J; junction bases unmatched: 12. Per the germline V gene, CDR1 is SGHAT and CDR2 is FQNNGV. In DNA form, the CDR3 reads TGTGCCAGCAGCGGCCGACGGGGGGGAAGGTCCACCGGGGAGCTGTTTTTT. It specifies CASSGRRGGRSTGELFF.

This clonotype was found many times. The genes are TRBV10-2 and TRBJ1-2; no definite D call. The V gene lost 5 bases and the J gene lost 8 bases, with 9 bases spanning the gap. This CDR3 spans 11 amino acids. Germline V gene lookup returns CDR1 WSHSY and CDR2 SAAADI. The CDR3 is CASSPLRGYTF. The DNA for the CDR3 is TGCGCCAGCAGTCCCCTTCGAGGCTACACCTTC.